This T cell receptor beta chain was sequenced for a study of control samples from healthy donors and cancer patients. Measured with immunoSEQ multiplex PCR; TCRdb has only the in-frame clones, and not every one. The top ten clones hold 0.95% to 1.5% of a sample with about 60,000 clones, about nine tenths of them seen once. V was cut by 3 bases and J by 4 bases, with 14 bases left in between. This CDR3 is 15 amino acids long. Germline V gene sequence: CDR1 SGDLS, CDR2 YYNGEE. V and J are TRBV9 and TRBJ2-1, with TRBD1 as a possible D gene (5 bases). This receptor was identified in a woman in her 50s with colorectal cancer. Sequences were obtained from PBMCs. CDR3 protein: CASSGGLGLYNEQFF. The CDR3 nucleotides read TGTGCCAGCAGCGGGGGCCTGGGGCTATACAATGAGCAGTTCTTC.